Shown below are 5 T cell receptor beta chains from a single sample sequenced in a study of blood T cell repertoires in COVID-19. Sequenced by immunoSEQ multiplex PCR; TCRdb stores in-frame clones only, minus some. The sample lists under 300,000 clones; roughly 90% were seen once. Sequences were obtained from peripheral blood. The source of these receptors is a woman aged 40 to 50 who had recovered from COVID-19.

This chain joins TRBV28 and TRBJ2-3; 9 bases are shared with TRBD2. This CDR3 contains 15 residues. Germline V CDR1 and CDR2: MDHEN, SYDVKM. The junction had 5 bases not matched to a gene; V was cut back by 2 bases and J by 5 bases. CDR3 amino acids: CASSLAGGPVDTQYF. DNA for the CDR3: TGTGCCAGCAGTTTAGCGGGAGGGCCAGTAGATACGCAGTATTTT.

The chain employs TRBV19 and TRBJ2-5; maybe TRBD2 (7 bases). CDR3 length equals 15 residues. Trimming left V 6 bases short and J 0 bases short, with 14 bases between. Germline assignment: CDR1 LNHDA and CDR2 SQIVND (reference sequence). CDR3: CASRGGGQNQETQYF. CDR3 sequence (DNA): TGTGCCAGTAGAGGGGGGGGGCAGAACCAAGAGACCCAGTACTTC.

J is TRBJ2-5 and V is TRBV5-5; possibly TRBD2 for D (5 bases). This CDR3 has 13 residues. CDR1 and CDR2 (germline): SGHKS, YYEKEE (reference sequence). Trimming shortened V by 4 bases and J by 0 bases, and 7 bases separated the two germline ends. The CDR3 nucleotides are TGTGCCAGCAGCAGAGGGAACCAAGAGACCCAGTACTTC. It is translated as CASSRGNQETQYF.

The chain joins TRBV2 to TRBJ2-1; possible D gene TRBD2, 5 bases. Trimming pared 6 bases from V and 1 base from J, leaving 7 bases between. The CDR3 extends over 13 amino acids. Germline CDR1 is SNHLY and CDR2 is FYNNEI. The CDR3 nucleotides read TGTGCCAGCAGGGGGAGTTCCTACAATGAGCAGTTCTTC. Translating gives CASRGSSYNEQFF.

This chain connects TRBV30 to TRBJ2-3; D might be TRBD2 (6 bases). CDR1 and CDR2 from the germline V gene are GTSNPN and SVGIG (reference sequence). The ends were cut back, 3 bases at V and 4 bases at J, with 14 bases in the middle. The CDR3 extends over 14 amino acids. The CDR3 DNA is TGTGCCTGGAGCGGGAGTGGGTTACCAGATACGCAGTATTTT. Translation gives CAWSGSGLPDTQYF. Filled out from reference TRBV30 and TRBJ2-3, the complete variable domain reads SQTIHQWPATLVQPVGSPLSLECTVEGTSNPNLYWYRQAAGRGLQLLFYSVGIGQISSEVPQNLSASRPQDRQFILSSKKLLLSDSGFYLCAWSGSGLPDTQYFGPGTRLTVL.